The text below deals with one TCR beta chain. This clone was counted a few times. The antigen this receptor binds is unknown. The sample holds no much larger clone one base away, and base qualities are not on file. After PBMCs were isolated by density centrifugation and stained for CD3, CD4 and CD8, a FACSAria was used to sort CD4+ and CD8+ T cells. Unaffected controls provided scalp biopsies and blood samples. The germline V gene specifies SQVTM as CDR1 and ANQGSEA as CDR2. CDR3 length: 12 amino acids, cysteine to phenylalanine. Only the CDR3 DNA stays, 36 bases, in frame from base 1. The record originates from a study of CD8+ T cells in alopecia areata (dated by TCRdb to between 2017 and 2018). General notes on the study: To study T cell clonal expansion in alopecia areata, the researchers applied high-throughput TCRbeta sequencing to both the C3H/HeJ mouse model and human patients. Clonality in the scalp was compared among normal scalp (n=4), patchy alopecia areata scalp (n=8), and alopecia totalis/universalis scalp (n=8). In humans, TCRbeta sequencing was performed on scalp tissue and on sorted CD4+ and CD8+ peripheral blood T cells from healthy controls and from patients with patchy or totalis/universalis alopecia areata. immunoSEQ multiplex PCR using 35 Vbeta forward primers and 13 Jbeta reverse primers was used to amplify TCRbeta CDR3 regions. The RNA source kit depended on sample type: the PAXgene miRNA kit for fixed scalp, the miRNeasy kit for PBMCs, and the RNeasy kit for mouse skin. General conclusions and limits of the study: Compared with normal scalp, lesional scalp, particularly in alopecia totalis/universalis, had higher clonality and more expanded CD8+ clones, which suggests antigenic drive. Compared with mice, TCR sequences shared between patients were less clear, possibly partly because of HLA diversity across the patient population. Resident alphabeta T cells in normal human skin are also sequenced, complicating scalp TCR repertoire analysis, unlike mouse skin dominated by gammadelta T cells.

The library was obtained by the immunoSEQ multiplex PCR assay. RNA was extracted from all samples and reverse transcribed into cDNA as template for TCR sequencing. SuperScript III was used for first-strand cDNA synthesis, primed with a 2:1 mix of oligo-dT and random hexamers. A synthetic immune receptor repertoire was used to measure amplification bias, and any remaining bias was corrected computationally. Per the source publication's procedure: Raw reads were preprocessed to remove errors, and CDR3 was defined by IMGT conventions from the conserved cysteine to phenylalanine. To get clonality, Shannon entropy was normalized by log2 of the number of productive unique TCRs and the result was subtracted from 1. CD4 or CD8 identity of scalp clones was inferred by cross-referencing scalp TCRbeta sequences with sorted blood CD4 and CD8 repertoires. TCRdb took this table from immuneACCESS and kept in-frame rearrangements with V and J called. Such tables lack part of the clones; where checked against another copy, unresolved V genes explain under half of the gap, and the rest is unexplained. The DNA gave D and trimming, while V, J and clone size come from that table. A total of roughly 120,000 clones appear in this sample, roughly two thirds of them only once. The ten most abundant clones make up 2.5% to 3.5% of the sample.

The sequence was obtained from a human donor in good health. The sequencing input was CD4+ T cells sorted from blood. The rearranged segments are TRBV29-1 and TRBJ2-5; 9 nucleotides in the junction match TRBD1. The J call could be wrong; TRBJ2-7 is a better fit for the DNA end. Read as DNA, the sequence is TGCAGCGTAGGGACAGGGAATTACGAGCAGTACTTC. It is translated as CSVGTGNYEQYF.